This TCR beta chain was identified during a study of blood T cell repertoires in COVID-19. In the study overall: Acute and convalescent COVID-19 specimens originated in the United States, Italy and Spain. T cells, B-cell-depleted T cells, or PBMCs provided the cDNA or gDNA that served as material.

Original analysis: From reference gene primer amplification, estimates of nucleated cell counts were derived. Data came from immunoSEQ multiplex PCR; TCRdb stores just in-frame clones and leaves some out. D and trimming were read from the DNA, whereas the V and J calls and clone size are those reported in that table. The table shows about 54,000 clones, with more than 80% occurring only once. The CDR3 loop spans 14 amino acids. Looked up from germline, CDR1 is GTSNPN and CDR2 is SVGIG (reference sequence). V shed 0 bases and J 6 bases; nucleotides not matched to a gene: 3. The sequence derives from a woman in her fifties or sixties with acute or convalescent COVID-19. Sequenced: peripheral blood. The V gene is TRBV30, the J gene TRBJ2-7; 12 positions agree with TRBD2. For the CDR3, the DNA is TGTGCCTGGAGTGTAGGACTAGCGGGATCCGAGCAGTACTTC. This translates into CAWSVGLAGSEQYF.